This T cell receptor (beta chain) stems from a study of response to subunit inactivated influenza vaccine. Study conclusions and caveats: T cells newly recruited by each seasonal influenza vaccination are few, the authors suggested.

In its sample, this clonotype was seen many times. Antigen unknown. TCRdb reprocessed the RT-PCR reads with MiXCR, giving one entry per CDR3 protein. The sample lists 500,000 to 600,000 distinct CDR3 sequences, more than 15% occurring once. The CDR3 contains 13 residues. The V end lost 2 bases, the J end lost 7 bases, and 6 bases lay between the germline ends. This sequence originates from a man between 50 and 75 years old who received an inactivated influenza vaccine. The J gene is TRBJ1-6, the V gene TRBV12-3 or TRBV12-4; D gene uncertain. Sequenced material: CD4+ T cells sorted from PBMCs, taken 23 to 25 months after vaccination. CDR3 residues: CASSLWANSPLHF. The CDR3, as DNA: TGTGCCAGCAGTTTATGGGCCAATTCACCCCTCCACTTT.